The 27 T cell receptor beta chains in this list originate from one sample, sequenced in a study of a mutant IDH1 vaccine in newly diagnosed glioma. Time point specified: week 47, end of study. The content of each vaccine dose was 300 ug of mutant IDH1 20-mer peptide, and topical imiquimod accompanied it. These receptors' targets are unknown. Assay: immunoSEQ multiplex PCR; the TCRdb copy retains only in-frame clones and omits some. The sample carries approximately 84,000 clones, around four fifths recorded once. Specimen: PBMCs, collected from a glioma patient whose treatment included an IDH1 peptide vaccine. Receptors originate from a man aged 35 to 55 with glioma.

This chain links TRBV19 with TRBJ2-3; D is unclear. Trimming stripped 5 bases from V and 4 bases from J, with 13 bases between. The CDR3 has 14 residues. Germline values: CDR1 LNHDA, CDR2 SQIVND (reference sequence). The CDR3 loop is CASSPSFVADTQYF. CDR3 in DNA: TGTGCCAGTAGTCCTTCTTTTGTTGCAGATACGCAGTATTTT.

The chain carries TRBV11-2 and TRBJ1-2; TRBD1 is a possible D gene (6 bases). Trimming removed 5 bases from V and 3 bases from J, with 7 bases in between. Germline V gene sequence: CDR1 SGHAT, CDR2 FQNNGV. The CDR3 sequence is 12 residues long. This CDR3 reads CASSKGDYGYTF. As DNA, the CDR3 is TGTGCCAGCAGCAAGGGGGACTATGGCTACACCTTC.

This clone was picked up one time. The chain joins TRBV5-4 to TRBJ2-3; 15 nucleotides align to TRBD2. CDR1 and CDR2 (germline): SGHNT, YYREEE (reference sequence). CDR3 size: 17 residues. The V gene end was trimmed by 4 bases and the J gene end by 4 bases; junction bases not matched to a gene: 7. The CDR3: CASSGRTSGGASDTQYF. The CDR3 DNA is TGTGCCAGCAGCGGGAGGACTAGCGGGGGGGCGTCAGATACGCAGTATTTT.

The rearrangement joins TRBV5-4 to TRBJ1-4; D may be TRBD1 (5 bases). Trimming took off 2 bases at V and 10 bases at J, with 21 bases between the two ends. CDR3 size: 16 residues. CDR1 is SGHNT and CDR2 is YYREEE in the germline V gene (reference sequence). This chain's CDR3 is CASSLPTGTLEGKLFF. The CDR3, as DNA: TGTGCCAGCAGCTTACCCACCGGGACCCTGGAAGGAAAACTGTTTTTT.

This chain joins TRBV25-1 and TRBJ1-1, with 8 bases fitting TRBD1. V was clipped by 5 bases and J by 5 bases; unmatched bases: 10. Germline loops: CDR1 MGHDK, CDR2 SYGVNS. The CDR3 covers 15 residues. The chain's CDR3 is CASSNPGGSGTEAFF. The CDR3 region has the DNA TGTGCCAGCAGTAATCCAGGGGGCTCGGGGACTGAAGCTTTCTTT.

The J gene is TRBJ1-1, the V gene TRBV2; tentatively, D is TRBD1 (6 bases). The CDR3 has 16 amino acids. V was cut by 2 bases and J by 3 bases, with 16 bases left in between. CDR1 is SNHLY and CDR2 is FYNNEI in the germline V gene. The CDR3 DNA follows: TGTGCCAGCAGTGAAATGGGGGGCGGGAGGTACACTGAAGCTTTCTTT. It encodes CASSEMGGGRYTEAFF.

In nucleotides, the CDR3 is TGTGCCAGCAGTTTATCATCCGATACCCGGCGGGTCGCAGCTTTCTTT. It translates to CASSLSSDTRRVAAFF. This sequence joins TRBV27 and TRBJ1-1; D remains ambiguous. The V end was cut by 0 bases, the J end by 10 bases, with 21 bases between. The CDR3 sequence is 16 residues long. CDR1 is MNHEY, CDR2 SMNVEV, per germline (reference sequence).

The genes are TRBV18 and TRBJ2-5; D call uncertain. The CDR3 covers 14 residues. With 3 bases removed from V and 5 bases from J, the gap between germline ends came to 13 bases. Germline loops: CDR1 KGHSH, CDR2 LQKENI. CDR3 region: CASSPPSRIETQYF. The CDR3 DNA sequence: TGTGCCAGCTCACCGCCTTCTAGAATTGAGACCCAGTACTTC.

V and J are TRBV15 and TRBJ2-1, with D tentatively TRBD1 or TRBD2 (5 bases each). This CDR3 contains 16 residues. Germline CDR1 LNHNV, CDR2 YYDKDF (reference sequence). V lost 1 base to trimming and J lost 6 bases, with 16 bases between them. The CDR3 DNA follows: TGTGCCACCAGCAGAGTCCTCCGGGACCCCACCAATGAGCAGTTCTTC. This sequence encodes CATSRVLRDPTNEQFF.

The rearrangement uses TRBV5-4 and TRBJ2-5, with a weak D call TRBD1 (6 bases). V lost 7 bases and J lost 5, with 21 bases in between. Germline values: CDR1 SGHNT, CDR2 YYREEE (reference sequence). This CDR3 is built from 15 residues. CDR3 amino acids: CASGFSRGGGETQYF. For the CDR3, the DNA is TGTGCCAGCGGATTTAGTAGAGGGGGTGGGGAGACCCAGTACTTC.

This chain connects TRBV19 to TRBJ1-2; D is undetermined. V dropped 6 bases and J dropped 0 bases, with 11 bases sitting between them. CDR1 and CDR2 (germline): LNHDA, SQIVND (reference sequence). CDR3 size: 14 residues. In DNA form, the CDR3 reads TGTGCCAGTAGCGACACCCTATCTAACTATGGCTACACCTTC. Amino acids: CASSDTLSNYGYTF.

This clone has a single count. The chain employs TRBV6-6 and TRBJ2-1; D is perhaps TRBD2 (5 bases). From germline, CDR1 is MNHNY and CDR2 SVGAGI (reference sequence). The CDR3 is 15 amino acids. The germline V and J ends were trimmed by 0 bases and 3 bases, with 9 bases remaining between them. The CDR3 DNA follows: TGTGCCAGCAGTTACTCGGCGGGCCTCTACAATGAGCAGTTCTTC. Translated: CASSYSAGLYNEQFF.

The chain uses TRBV7-9 and TRBJ2-7, with 8 bases identical to TRBD1. This CDR3 is 14 amino acids long. The germline V gene has CDR1 SEHNR and CDR2 FQNEAQ (reference sequence). The trim removed 9 bases at V and 4 bases at J, leaving 11 bases unmatched. The CDR3 nucleotides read TGTGCCAGTTCGGGGCAGGGGGCGCGGTACGAGCAGTACTTC. Residues: CASSGQGARYEQYF.

The chain has TRBV7-6 and TRBJ1-5; 10 bases are a match to TRBD1. CDR3 size: 15 residues. Germline V lookup: CDR1 SGHVS, CDR2 FNYEAQ. Trimming cost V 3 bases and J 5 bases; bases outside gene matches: 4. The CDR3 DNA sequence: TGTGCCAGCAGCTTCGGGACAGGGGACGATCAGCCCCAGCATTTT. Its protein is CASSFGTGDDQPQHF.

V gene TRBV5-4 combines with J gene TRBJ2-5; 7 positions match TRBD1. The CDR3 extends over 15 amino acids. V shed 4 bases and J 7 bases; nucleotides not matched to a gene: 13. Germline V lookup: CDR1 SGHNT, CDR2 YYREEE (reference sequence). In nucleotides, the CDR3 is TGTGCCAGCAGCCTTGCGACTGGGGACAGCGCGACCCAGTACTTC. Amino acid sequence: CASSLATGDSATQYF.

The rearrangement links TRBV6-5 to TRBJ2-1; 13 nucleotides agree with TRBD2. V trimming: 2 bases; J trimming: 11 bases; junction bases outside the gene matches: 3. CDR3 length: 14 amino acids. Per the germline V gene, CDR1 is MNHEY and CDR2 is SVGAGI. DNA of the CDR3: TGTGCCAGCAGTTACCCGGGACTAGCGGGAAAGCAGTTCTTC. Translated, it gives CASSYPGLAGKQFF.

The chain carries TRBV5-6 and TRBJ2-3, with a tentative D call TRBD1 (6 bases). The V gene lost 0 bases and the J gene lost 9 bases, with 8 bases spanning the gap. CDR1 and CDR2 from the germline V gene are SGHDT and YYEEEE. The CDR3 contains 12 residues. The CDR3 is CASSLAQGTQYF. CDR3 nucleotides: TGTGCCAGCAGCTTGGCACAGGGCACGCAGTATTTT.

This clone was seen more than once but under ten times. The gene calls are TRBV29-1 and TRBJ1-5; TRBD1 matches at 9 bases. The germline gives CDR1 SQVTM, CDR2 ANQGSEA. The CDR3 consists of 14 residues. The junction had 6 bases not matched to a gene; V was cut back by 3 bases and J by 6 bases. The chain's CDR3 is CSVDGTGSGQPQHF. The CDR3 coding sequence is TGCAGCGTTGATGGGACAGGGTCCGGTCAGCCCCAGCATTTT. Filled out from reference TRBV29-1 and TRBJ1-5, the complete variable domain reads SAVISQKPSRDICQRGTSLTIQCQVDSQVTMMFWYRQQPGQSLTLIATANQGSEATYESGFVIDKFPISRPNLTFSTLTVSNMSPEDSSIYLCSVDGTGSGQPQHFGDGTRLSIL.

Concerning this clone: This same CDR3 is encoded by further DNA sequences in the sample. This chain connects TRBV4-2 to TRBJ1-3; no definite D call. Trimming took 0 bases from V and 0 from J, leaving 6 bases between them. Germline assignment: CDR1 LGHNA and CDR2 YNFKEQ. The CDR3 runs 15 residues. CDR3 residues: CASSQEGSSGNTIYF. Here the CDR3 DNA reads TGTGCCAGCAGCCAAGAAGGAAGCTCTGGAAACACCATATATTTT.

J is TRBJ1-2 and V is TRBV13; a possible D gene is TRBD1 (6 bases). Per the germline V gene, CDR1 is PRHDT and CDR2 is FYEKMQ (reference sequence). Trimming removed 2 bases at V and 2 bases at J, with 15 bases between. The CDR3 is made up of 16 amino acids. The CDR3 DNA follows: TGTGCCAGCAGCTTAAAATGGGACATCGACAACTATGGCTACACCTTC. Translated: CASSLKWDIDNYGYTF.

The rearrangement uses TRBV29-1 and TRBJ2-3; 12 bases agree with TRBD2. Per the germline V gene, CDR1 is SQVTM and CDR2 is ANQGSEA. The CDR3 covers 14 residues. After removal of 7 bases from V and 3 bases from J, the junction contained 5 bases not matched to a gene. The CDR3, as DNA: TGCAGCGCCAACCTAGCGGGGGGGACAGATACGCAGTATTTT. As protein: CSANLAGGTDTQYF.

The chain recombines TRBV29-1 with TRBJ2-3; 13 bases are a match to TRBD2. Losses at the gene ends were 4 bases for V and 2 bases for J; bases not matched to a gene: 3. The CDR3 spans 15 residues. Germline assignment: CDR1 SQVTM and CDR2 ANQGSEA. CDR3: CSVGTSGSLTDTQYF. The DNA for the CDR3 is TGCAGCGTTGGGACTAGCGGGAGTCTCACAGATACGCAGTATTTT.

The chain employs TRBV9 and TRBJ2-2, with a weak D call TRBD1 (5 bases). The CDR3 spans 15 residues. Germline assignment: CDR1 SGDLS and CDR2 YYNGEE. Trimming took 1 base from V and 3 from J, leaving 10 bases between them. In DNA, the CDR3 is TGTGCCAGCAGCGTATCGTCAGGGTACACCGGGGAGCTGTTTTTT. Translating gives CASSVSSGYTGELFF.

The chain couples TRBV5-1 to TRBJ2-1; no reliable D call. Trimming cost V 1 base and J 9 bases, with 8 bases left between them. The CDR3 extends over 12 amino acids. Germline V gene lookup returns CDR1 SGHRS and CDR2 YFSETQ. This CDR3 is CASSLSGSEQFF. The CDR3 coding sequence is TGCGCCAGCAGCTTGTCGGGTAGTGAGCAGTTCTTC.

J is TRBJ2-1 and V is TRBV10-1, with 12 bases matching TRBD2. Germline V gene sequence: CDR1 WNHNN, CDR2 SYGVQD (reference sequence). The CDR3 is 14 amino acids. V lost 8 bases, J lost 4 bases, and 3 bases stayed unmatched. CDR3 protein: CASLGLAGYNEQFF. For the CDR3, the DNA is TGCGCCAGCCTTGGACTAGCGGGATACAATGAGCAGTTCTTC.

This clone is medium-sized (0.01 to 0.1%). The chain has TRBV19 and TRBJ2-7; 11 bases line up with TRBD2. Trimming removed 4 bases from V and 2 bases from J; junction bases left unmatched: 4. CDR3 length equals 15 residues. Germline V gene data show CDR1 as LNHDA and CDR2 as SQIVND (reference sequence). CDR3 coding DNA: TGTGCCAGTAGTAAAACTAGCGGGGGAACCTACGAGCAGTACTTC. Translating gives CASSKTSGGTYEQYF.

The chain uses TRBV7-9 and TRBJ2-1; no definite D call. Germline V gives CDR1 SEHNR, CDR2 FQNEAQ (reference sequence). Trimming cost V 5 bases and J 5 bases, with 16 bases left between them. The CDR3 runs to 15 residues. The CDR3 region has the DNA TGTGCCAGCAGCCAAGATCTTGACCCAAACAATGAGCAGTTCTTC. Residues: CASSQDLDPNNEQFF.